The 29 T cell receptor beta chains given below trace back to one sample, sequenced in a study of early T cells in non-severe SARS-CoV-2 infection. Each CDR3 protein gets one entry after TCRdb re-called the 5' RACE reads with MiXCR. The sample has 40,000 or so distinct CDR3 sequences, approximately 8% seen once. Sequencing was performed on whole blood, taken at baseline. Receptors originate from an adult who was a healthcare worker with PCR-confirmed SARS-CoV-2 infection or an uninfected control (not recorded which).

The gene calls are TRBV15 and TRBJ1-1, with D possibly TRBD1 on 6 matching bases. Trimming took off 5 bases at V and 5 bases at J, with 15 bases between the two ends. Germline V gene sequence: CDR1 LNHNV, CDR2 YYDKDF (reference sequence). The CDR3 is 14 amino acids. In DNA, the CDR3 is TGTGCCACCAGCGGAGTAACAGGGTCGACTGAAGCTTTCTTT. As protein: CATSGVTGSTEAFF.

CDR3 in DNA: TGTGCCAGCAGCTTTCGAAACGTCGTCGAGAAGAGCGAACCCAACTATGGCTACACCTTC. This translates into CASSFRNVVEKSEPNYGYTF. J is TRBJ1-2 and V is TRBV11-2, with unresolved D. Germline V lookup: CDR1 SGHAT, CDR2 FQNNGV. V was clipped by 3 bases and J by 2 bases, with 28 bases between them. The CDR3 covers 20 residues.

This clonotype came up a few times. CDR3 protein: CATSDPDSRSGANVLTF. The CDR3 DNA reads TGTGCCACCAGTGATCCGGACAGCCGCTCTGGGGCCAACGTCCTGACTTTC. The V call is TRBV24-1, the J call TRBJ2-6, with a possible D match to TRBD1 (6 bases). The V gene's germline CDR1 is KGHDR and CDR2 SFDVKD. V was trimmed by 3 bases and J by 0 bases, leaving 11 bases between them. This CDR3 is built from 17 residues.

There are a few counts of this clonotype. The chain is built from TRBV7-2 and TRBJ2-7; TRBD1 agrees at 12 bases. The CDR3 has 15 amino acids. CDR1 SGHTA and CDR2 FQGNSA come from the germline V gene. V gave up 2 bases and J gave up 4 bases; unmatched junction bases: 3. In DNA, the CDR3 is TGTGCCAGCAGCTTAAAGGGACAGGGGGCTTACGAGCAGTACTTC. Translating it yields CASSLKGQGAYEQYF.

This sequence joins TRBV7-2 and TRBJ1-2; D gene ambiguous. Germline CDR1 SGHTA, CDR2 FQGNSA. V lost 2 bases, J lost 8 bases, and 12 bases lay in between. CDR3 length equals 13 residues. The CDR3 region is CASSLSGAGGYTF. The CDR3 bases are TGTGCCAGCAGCTTATCCGGCGCGGGGGGCTACACCTTC.

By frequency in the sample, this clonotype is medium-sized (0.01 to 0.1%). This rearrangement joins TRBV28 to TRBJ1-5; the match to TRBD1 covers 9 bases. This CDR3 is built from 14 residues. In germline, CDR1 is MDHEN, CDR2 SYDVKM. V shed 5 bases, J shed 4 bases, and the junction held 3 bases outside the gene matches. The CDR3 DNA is TGTGCCAGCAGTATAGGGACAGGGAATCAGCCCCAGCATTTT. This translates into CASSIGTGNQPQHF.

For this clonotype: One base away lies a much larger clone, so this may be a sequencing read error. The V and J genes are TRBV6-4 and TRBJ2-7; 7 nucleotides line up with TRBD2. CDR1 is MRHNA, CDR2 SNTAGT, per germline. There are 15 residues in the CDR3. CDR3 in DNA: TGTGCCGGCAGTGGGGGGGTCGAAGGATCCTACGAGCAGTACTTC. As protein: CAGSGGVEGSYEQYF.

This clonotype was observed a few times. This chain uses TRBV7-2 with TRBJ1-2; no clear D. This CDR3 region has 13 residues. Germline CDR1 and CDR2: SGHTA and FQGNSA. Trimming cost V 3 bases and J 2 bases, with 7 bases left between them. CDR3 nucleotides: TGTGCCAGCAGCTTCCAGGAAAACTATGGCTACACCTTC. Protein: CASSFQENYGYTF.

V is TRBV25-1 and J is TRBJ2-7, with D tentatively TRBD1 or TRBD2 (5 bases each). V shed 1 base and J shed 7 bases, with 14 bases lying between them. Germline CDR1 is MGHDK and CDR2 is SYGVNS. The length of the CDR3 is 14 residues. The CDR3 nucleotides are TGTGCCAGCAGTGAATTGGTGGGACCGTTTGAGCAGTACTTC. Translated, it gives CASSELVGPFEQYF.

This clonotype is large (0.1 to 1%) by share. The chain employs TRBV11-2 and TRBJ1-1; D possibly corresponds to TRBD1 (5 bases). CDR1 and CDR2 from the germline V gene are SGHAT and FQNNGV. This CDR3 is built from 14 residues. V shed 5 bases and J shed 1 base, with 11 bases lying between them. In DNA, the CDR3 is TGTGCCAGCAGCCCAGGGACCGCGAACACTGAAGCTTTCTTT. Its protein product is CASSPGTANTEAFF.

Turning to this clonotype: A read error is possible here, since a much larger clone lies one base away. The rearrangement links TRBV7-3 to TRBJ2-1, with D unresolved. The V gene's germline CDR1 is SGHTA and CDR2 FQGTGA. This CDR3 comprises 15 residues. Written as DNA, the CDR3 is TGTGCCAGCAGCGAAGGGATAAGTTCCTACAATGAGCAGCTCTTC. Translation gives CASSEGISSYNEQLF.

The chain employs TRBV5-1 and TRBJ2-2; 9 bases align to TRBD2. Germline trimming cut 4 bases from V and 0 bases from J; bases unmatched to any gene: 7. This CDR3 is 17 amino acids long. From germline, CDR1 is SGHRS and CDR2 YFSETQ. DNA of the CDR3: TGCGCCAGCAGCCAACAGCGGGGGGTCGCGAACACCGGGGAGCTGTTTTTT. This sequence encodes CASSQQRGVANTGELFF.

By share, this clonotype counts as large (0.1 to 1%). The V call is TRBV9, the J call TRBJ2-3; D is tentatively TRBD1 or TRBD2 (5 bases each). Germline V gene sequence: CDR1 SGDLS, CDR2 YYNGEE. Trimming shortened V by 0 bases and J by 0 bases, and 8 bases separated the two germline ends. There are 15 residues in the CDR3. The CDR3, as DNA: TGTGCCAGCAGCGTAGGGGGGTCTAGCACAGATACGCAGTATTTT. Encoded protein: CASSVGGSSTDTQYF. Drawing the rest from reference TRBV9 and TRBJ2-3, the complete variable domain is DSGVTQTPKHLITATGQRVTLRCSPRSGDLSVYWYQQSLDQGLQFLIQYYNGEERAKGNILERFSAQQFPDLHSELNLSSLELGDSALYFCASSVGGSSTDTQYFGPGTRLTVL.

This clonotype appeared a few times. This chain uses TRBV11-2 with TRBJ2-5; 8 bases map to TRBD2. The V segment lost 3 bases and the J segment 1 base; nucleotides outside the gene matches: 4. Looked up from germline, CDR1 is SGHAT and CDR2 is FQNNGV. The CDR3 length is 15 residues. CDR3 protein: CASSFELAAQETQYF. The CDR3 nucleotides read TGTGCCAGCAGCTTCGAACTAGCGGCCCAAGAGACCCAGTACTTC.

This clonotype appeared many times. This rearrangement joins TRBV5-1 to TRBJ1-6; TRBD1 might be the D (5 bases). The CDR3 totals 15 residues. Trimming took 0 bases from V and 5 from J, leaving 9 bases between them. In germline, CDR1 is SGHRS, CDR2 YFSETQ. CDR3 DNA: TGCGCCAGCAGCTTGGCCGGGGGTGATAATTCACCCCTCCACTTT. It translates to CASSLAGGDNSPLHF. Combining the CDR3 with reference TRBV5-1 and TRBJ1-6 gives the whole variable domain KAGVTQTPRYLIKTRGQQVTLSCSPISGHRSVSWYQQTPGQGLQFLFEYFSETQRNKGNFPGRFSGRQFSNSRSEMNVSTLELGDSALYLCASSLAGGDNSPLHFGNGTRLTVT.

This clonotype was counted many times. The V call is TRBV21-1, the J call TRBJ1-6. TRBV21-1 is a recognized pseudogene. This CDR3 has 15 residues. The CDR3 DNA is TGTGCCTTCCGTCGGGCTGGGAAGTGTAATTCACCCCTCCACTTT. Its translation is CAFRRAGKCNSPLHF.

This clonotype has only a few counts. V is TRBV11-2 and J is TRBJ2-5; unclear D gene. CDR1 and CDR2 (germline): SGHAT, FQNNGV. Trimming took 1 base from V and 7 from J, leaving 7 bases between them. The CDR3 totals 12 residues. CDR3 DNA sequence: TGTGCCAGCAGCTTAGGGTATGGGACCCAGTACTTC. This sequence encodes CASSLGYGTQYF.

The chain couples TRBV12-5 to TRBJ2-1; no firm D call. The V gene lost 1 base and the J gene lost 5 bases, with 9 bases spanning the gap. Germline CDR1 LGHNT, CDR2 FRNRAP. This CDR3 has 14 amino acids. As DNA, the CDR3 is TGTGCTAGTGGTTTGGGACACGGAGACAATGAGCAGTTCTTC. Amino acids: CASGLGHGDNEQFF.

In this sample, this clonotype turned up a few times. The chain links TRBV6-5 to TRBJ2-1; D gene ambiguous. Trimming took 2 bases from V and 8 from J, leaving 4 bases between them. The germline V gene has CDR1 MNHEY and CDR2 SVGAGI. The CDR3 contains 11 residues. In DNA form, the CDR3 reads TGTGCCAGCAGTTACCTAGATGAGCAGTTCTTC. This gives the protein CASSYLDEQFF.

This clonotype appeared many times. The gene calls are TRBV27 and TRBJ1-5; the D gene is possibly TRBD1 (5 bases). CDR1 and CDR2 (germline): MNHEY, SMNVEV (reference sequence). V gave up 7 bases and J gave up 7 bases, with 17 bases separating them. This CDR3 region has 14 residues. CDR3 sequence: CASTPSGPDQPQHF. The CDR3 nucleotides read TGTGCCAGCACCCCCTCAGGGCCAGACCAGCCCCAGCATTTT.

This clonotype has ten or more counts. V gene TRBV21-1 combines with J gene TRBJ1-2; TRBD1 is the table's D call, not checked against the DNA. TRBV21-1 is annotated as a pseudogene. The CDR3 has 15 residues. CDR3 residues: CASTPDVGAGYGYTF. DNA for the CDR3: TGTGCCAGCACCCCGGACGTGGGGGCTGGCTATGGCTACACCTTC.

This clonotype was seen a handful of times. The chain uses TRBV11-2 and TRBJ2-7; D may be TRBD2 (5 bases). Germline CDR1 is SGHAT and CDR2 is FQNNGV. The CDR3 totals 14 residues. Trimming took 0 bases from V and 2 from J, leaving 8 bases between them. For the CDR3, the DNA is TGTGCCAGCAGCTTAGAGGGAGAAACCTACGAGCAGTACTTC. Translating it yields CASSLEGETYEQYF. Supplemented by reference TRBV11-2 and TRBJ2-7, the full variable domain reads EAGVAQSPRYKIIEKRQSVAFWCNPISGHATLYWYQQILGQGPKLLIQFQNNGVVDDSQLPKDRFSAERLKGVDSTLKIQPAKLEDSAVYLCASSLEGETYEQYFGPGTRLTVT.

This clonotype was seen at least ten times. The CDR3 DNA reads as TGTGCCAGCAGTGACTCGACTAGCGGGGGGGCTGAGCAGTTCTTC. It codes for CASSDSTSGGAEQFF. This sequence joins TRBV6-4 and TRBJ2-1; 14 bases are a match to TRBD2. The V gene's germline CDR1 is MRHNA and CDR2 SNTAGT. The V segment lost 0 bases and the J segment 9 bases; nucleotides outside the gene matches: 1. The CDR3 spans 15 residues.

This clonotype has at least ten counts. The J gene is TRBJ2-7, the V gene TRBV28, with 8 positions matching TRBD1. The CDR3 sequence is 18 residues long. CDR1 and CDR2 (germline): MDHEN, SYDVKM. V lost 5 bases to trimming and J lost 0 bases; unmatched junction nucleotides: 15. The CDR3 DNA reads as TGTGCCAGCAGTCTCCCCCCCGGACAGGGAGAGTTCTCCTACGAGCAGTACTTC. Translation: CASSLPPGQGEFSYEQYF.

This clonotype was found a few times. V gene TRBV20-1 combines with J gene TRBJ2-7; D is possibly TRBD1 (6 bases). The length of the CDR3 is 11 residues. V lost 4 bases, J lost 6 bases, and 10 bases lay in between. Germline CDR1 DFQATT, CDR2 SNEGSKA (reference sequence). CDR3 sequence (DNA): TGCAGTGCTACCAGGGGTCTCGAGCAGTACTTC. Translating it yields CSATRGLEQYF.

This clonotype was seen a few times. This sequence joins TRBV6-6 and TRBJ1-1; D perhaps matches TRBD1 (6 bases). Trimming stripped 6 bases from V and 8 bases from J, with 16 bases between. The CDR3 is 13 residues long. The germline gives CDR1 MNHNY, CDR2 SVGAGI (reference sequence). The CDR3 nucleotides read TGTGCCAGCAGCCGTACAAGGGGGGAAGAAGCTTTCTTT. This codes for CASSRTRGEEAFF.

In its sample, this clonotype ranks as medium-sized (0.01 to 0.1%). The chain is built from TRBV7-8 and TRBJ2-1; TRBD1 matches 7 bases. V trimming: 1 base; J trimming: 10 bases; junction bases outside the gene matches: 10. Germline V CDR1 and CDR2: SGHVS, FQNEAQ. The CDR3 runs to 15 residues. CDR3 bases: TGTGCCAGCAGCTTAGAACGACAGGGTCGTAACGAGCAGTTCTTC. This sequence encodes CASSLERQGRNEQFF.

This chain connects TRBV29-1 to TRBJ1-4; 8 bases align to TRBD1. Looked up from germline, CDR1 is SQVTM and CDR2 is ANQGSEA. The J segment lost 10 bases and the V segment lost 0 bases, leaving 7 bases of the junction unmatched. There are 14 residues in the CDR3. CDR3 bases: TGCAGCGTTGAAGAGACAGGGGAAAAGGGAAAACTGTTTTTT. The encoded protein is CSVEETGEKGKLFF.

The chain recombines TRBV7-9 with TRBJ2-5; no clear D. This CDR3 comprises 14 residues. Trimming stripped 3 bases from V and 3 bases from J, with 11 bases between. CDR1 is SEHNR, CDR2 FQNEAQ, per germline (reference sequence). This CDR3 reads CASSFLTVEETQYF. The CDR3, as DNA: TGTGCCAGCAGCTTCCTAACGGTGGAAGAGACCCAGTACTTC.